This T cell receptor beta chain was sequenced for a study of immune heterogeneity within non-small cell lung tumors. Per sample, about 600 ng of bulk tumor genomic DNA was the template used. Taken during surgery, several biopsies per primary tumor were spaced as far apart as possible within the tumor mass. Before undergoing curative surgery, patients had newly diagnosed non-small cell lung cancer that was untreated. V lost 0 bases and J lost 0, with 6 bases in between. CDR1 is MRHNA, CDR2 SNTAGT, per germline. This CDR3 spans 15 amino acids. Using 32 V and 13 J primers, multiplex PCR amplified TCR beta CDR3. TCRdb processed the multiplex PCR reads anew with MiXCR; each CDR3 protein has one entry. Here the sample spans some 3,200 distinct CDR3 sequences, 50% to 65% being singletons.

Sequencing input: lung tumor tissue. V and J are TRBV6-4 and TRBJ1-5; D ambiguous. This TCR derives from a man in his 70s with non-small cell lung cancer. The CDR3 bases are TGTGCCAGCAGTGACTCCCAGTATAGCAATCAGCCCCAGCATTTT. Its translation is CASSDSQYSNQPQHF.